What follows describes a single TCR beta chain. What it binds is unknown. Other DNA sequences from this sample encode an identical CDR3 as well. V was clipped by 5 bases and J by 1 base; unmatched bases: 3. In germline, CDR1 is SGHAT, CDR2 FQNNGV. The CDR3 extends over 14 amino acids. The data belong to a study of CD8+ T cells in alopecia areata. About the study: Treated patients were given oral tofacitinib, which was dosed at 5 to 10 mg twice daily. For treated patients, severity scores reflected the percentage of scalp area affected.

Extraction of RNA preceded its reverse transcription into cDNA, which served as the sequencing template. Clones were read by immunoSEQ multiplex PCR, and TCRdb kept only the in-frame ones, dropping some. The sample shows roughly 200,000 clones, about 53% of them seen only once. Study-wide results and caveats: For patients receiving tofacitinib, scalp clonality and expanded CD8+ clones among the top 100 significantly decreased. For baseline CD8+ expansion, any link to response stays uncertain with one nonresponder.

Treatment denoted: oral pan-JAK inhibitor, 5-10 mg twice daily. This TCR was sampled from a human donor with alopecia areata. Sequencing used CD8+ T cells sorted from blood, obtained at week 24, from a patient treated with tofacitinib. This rearrangement joins TRBV11-2 to TRBJ2-5, with 8 bases aligning to TRBD1. The CDR3, as DNA: TGTGCCAGCAGCCTTACAGGGGGCCAAGAGACCCAGTACTTC. Its protein is CASSLTGGQETQYF.